This TCR beta chain was captured by sequencing in a study of vaccination and CD4 T cells after COVID-19. Documented treatment: roughly 11-day PBMC culture with coronavirus spike peptide pools or control peptides (ViraFEST assay). About this clonotype: The target antigen is unknown.

Cultured CD4+ T-cell DNA underwent Oncomine TCR Beta short-read sequencing. Genomic DNA was taken out of cultured CD4+ T cells by extraction. TCRdb re-called the PCR reads with MiXCR, one entry per CDR3 protein. This table has tens of thousands of distinct CDR3 sequences, about 54% appearing once. The sequence was collected from a human donor who had recovered from COVID-19. What was sequenced was CD4+ T cells from blood, cultured in vitro.

CDR3 amino acids: CASRPTGNSGELFF. The CDR3 bases are TGTGCCAGCAGACCGACAGGGAATTCCGGGGAGCTGTTTTTT. The rearrangement links TRBV6-2 or TRBV6-3 to TRBJ2-2, with 7 bases fitting TRBD1. From germline, CDR1 is MNHEY and CDR2 SVGEGT. This CDR3 has 14 residues. The ends lost 6 bases at V and 6 bases at J; junction bases unmatched: 7.